The rows below give T cell receptor beta chains drawn from one sample of a study of blood T cell repertoires in COVID-19. TCRdb's copy holds only in-frame clones and misses some; the assay was immunoSEQ multiplex PCR. This sample has roughly 160,000 clones, with roughly 85% found just once. Sequencing was done on a sample of PBMCs or T cells enriched from blood (not recorded which). These receptors came from a woman aged 70-85 years in a cohort exposed to, infected with or recovered from COVID-19 (not recorded which). Each CDR3 is given with its conserved first and last residue. D genes are given only for firm matches. The listing skips clone size in some rows; elsewhere it reads once, few, many or a size class.

V gene	clone size	D gene	J gene	CDR3 DNA	CDR3 protein
TRBV10-2	.	.	TRBJ2-1	TGCGCCAGCAGTGGGGTACAGGGAATCAATGAGCAGTTCTTC	CASSGVQGINEQFF
TRBV28	.	TRBD1	TRBJ2-7	TGTGCCAGCAGCCACAGGGGGTTTTCCTACGAGCAGTACTTC	CASSHRGFSYEQYF
TRBV2	.	TRBD1	TRBJ2-7	TGTGCCAGCATTCGGACAGGGGGACAATACGAGCAGTACTTC	CASIRTGGQYEQYF
TRBV18	.	TRBD1	TRBJ2-7	TGTGCCAGCTCACCCCAGGGGGCCACCTACGAGCAGTACTTC	CASSPQGATYEQYF
TRBV18	.	.	TRBJ1-1	TGTGCCAGCTCACCAGGGAGGTGGGAGAACACTGAAGCTTTCTTT	CASSPGRWENTEAFF
TRBV30	.	TRBD2	TRBJ2-1	TGTGCCTGGGGAGGACTAGCACACAATGAGCAGTTCTTC	CAWGGLAHNEQFF
TRBV10-3	.	TRBD2	TRBJ2-1	TGTGCCACCACCCTAGCGGGAGTATCCAATGAGCAGTTCTTC	CATTLAGVSNEQFF
TRBV4-2	.	.	TRBJ2-1	TGTGCCAGCAGCCAAGACGCGGGGGCTAGAAACAATGAGCAGTTCTTC	CASSQDAGARNNEQFF
TRBV7-9	.	.	TRBJ1-6	TGTGCCAGTAACCGGGGGGATAATTCACCCCTCCACTTT	CASNRGDNSPLHF
TRBV4-3	.	.	TRBJ2-7	TGCGCCAGCAGCCAAGTATTGACAGGAACCTACGAGCAGTACTTC	CASSQVLTGTYEQYF
TRBV19	.	TRBD1	TRBJ2-1	TGTGCCAGTATCGGGACAGGGAGGTCCTACAATGAGCAGTTCTTC	CASIGTGRSYNEQFF
TRBV27	few	.	TRBJ1-5	TGTGCCAGCGGCGGACAACCCAATCAGCCCCAGCATTTT	CASGGQPNQPQHF
TRBV10-3	.	TRBD1	TRBJ1-3	TGTGCCATCAGTGACCACAACAGGGGCGGAAACACCATATATTTT	CAISDHNRGGNTIYF
TRBV28	few	TRBD1	TRBJ2-7	TGTGCCAGCAAGAGGGGACAGTCCTACGAGCAGTACTTC	CASKRGQSYEQYF
TRBV28	.	TRBD1	TRBJ1-2	TGTGCCAGCAGTTTTAACCTAGGGGGCAGTGGCTACACCTTC	CASSFNLGGSGYTF
TRBV9	.	.	TRBJ2-1	TGTGCCAGCAGCGTGAACGGGAGAGGCGACAATGAGCAGTTCTTC	CASSVNGRGDNEQFF
TRBV2	once	.	TRBJ2-7	TGTGCCAGCAGTGCGGGGAGCTGGCTGGTCGAGCAGTACTTC	CASSAGSWLVEQYF
TRBV7-8	.	.	TRBJ1-2	TGTGCCAGCAGCTTAGCCGCCCTAGGTAATGGCTACACCTTC	CASSLAALGNGYTF
TRBV11-2	.	.	TRBJ2-5	TGTGCCAGCAGCTTAGGTATTACGGGGGGCGTCATAGGAGAGACCCAGTACTTC	CASSLGITGGVIGETQYF
TRBV10-3	.	.	TRBJ1-2	TGTGCCACTACGACAGACTTGTATGGCTACACCTTC	CATTTDLYGYTF
TRBV9	.	TRBD2	TRBJ2-2	TGTGCCAGCAGCCCGCGGGGACTAGCGGGAGATACCGGGGAGCTGTTTTTT	CASSPRGLAGDTGELFF
TRBV11-3	.	TRBD1	TRBJ2-7	TGTGCCAGCAGCTTGCGACAGGGTACGTCCTACGAGCAGTACTTC	CASSLRQGTSYEQYF